The 27 T cell receptor beta chains listed next were all sequenced from one sample in a study of CD8 T cells in acute hepatitis C reinfection. Here immunoSEQ multiplex PCR was the method, and the copy in TCRdb shows in-frame clones only, minus some. The data contain 35,000 to 40,000 clones, about 87% of them singletons. Documented time point: naive CD8 control sorted from an acute-time-point sample. Sequencing input: naive CD8+ T cells from PBMCs. These receptors all come from a man aged 25-40 years with chronic hepatitis C.

V and J are TRBV13 and TRBJ2-1; D not resolved. This CDR3 comprises 14 residues. The ends were cut back, 3 bases at V and 2 bases at J, with 8 bases in the middle. Germline loops: CDR1 PRHDT, CDR2 FYEKMQ (reference sequence). The chain's CDR3 is CASSFWQTYNEQFF. In nucleotides, the CDR3 is TGTGCCAGCAGCTTCTGGCAAACCTACAATGAGCAGTTCTTC.

This clone was detected only once. CDR3 protein: CARRGCGANVLTF. CDR3 nucleotides: TGTGCCAGGAGGGGTTGTGGGGCCAACGTCCTGACTTTC. This chain uses TRBV19 with TRBJ2-6, with D possibly being TRBD1 or TRBD2 (5 bases each). V was clipped by 9 bases and J by 3 bases, with 9 bases between them. The CDR3 has 13 residues. The germline V gene encodes CDR1 LNHDA and CDR2 SQIVND (reference sequence).

The V and J genes are TRBV7-2 and TRBJ1-4; 10 bases line up with TRBD1. Germline trimming cut 5 bases from V and 10 bases from J; bases unmatched to any gene: 10. CDR3 length: 15 residues. Per the germline V gene, CDR1 is SGHTA and CDR2 is FQGNSA. The CDR3 is CASSPIPGQGSKLFF. CDR3 nucleotides: TGTGCCAGCAGCCCAATACCGGGACAGGGGTCAAAACTGTTTTTT.

The rearrangement uses TRBV7-2 and TRBJ1-5, with D tentatively TRBD1 (6 bases). Germline V gene lookup returns CDR1 SGHTA and CDR2 FQGNSA. The CDR3 is made up of 15 amino acids. The V gene lost 2 bases and the J gene lost 3 bases, with 11 bases spanning the gap. The chain's CDR3 is CASSLSRGPNQPQHF. The CDR3 nucleotides read TGTGCCAGCAGCTTATCCAGGGGCCCCAATCAGCCCCAGCATTTT.

This chain joins TRBV6-1 and TRBJ2-7, with 9 bases that match TRBD1. Germline V CDR1 and CDR2: MNHNS, SASEGT. J was trimmed by 0 bases and V by 3 bases; bases with no gene match: 3. The CDR3 is 15 amino acids. The chain's CDR3 is CASSERTGASYEQYF. In nucleotides, the CDR3 is TGTGCCAGCAGTGAGAGGACAGGGGCCTCCTACGAGCAGTACTTC.

V and J are TRBV29-1 and TRBJ1-2; unclear D gene. Germline V gives CDR1 SQVTM, CDR2 ANQGSEA. Between the trimmed V and J ends, which lost 6 bases and 8 bases, there was a span of 13 bases. This CDR3 is built from 11 residues. The CDR3 nucleotides are TGCAGCGTCGGTAGCACGTCGGGCTACACCTTC. Residues: CSVGSTSGYTF.

This CDR3 is CASSLGSTDTQYF. CDR3 sequence (DNA): TGTGCCAGCAGCTTAGGGTCTACAGATACGCAGTATTTT. The chain is built from TRBV7-9 and TRBJ2-3, with D unclear. Germline V gives CDR1 SEHNR, CDR2 FQNEAQ (reference sequence). Trimming shortened V by 1 base and J by 3 bases, and 5 bases separated the two germline ends. The CDR3 runs 13 residues. Drawing the rest from reference TRBV7-9 and TRBJ2-3, the complete variable domain is DTGVSQNPRHKITKRGQNVTFRCDPISEHNRLYWYRQTLGQGPEFLTYFQNEAQLEKSRLLSDRFSAERPKGSFSTLEIQRTEQGDSAMYLCASSLGSTDTQYFGPGTRLTVL.

This chain uses TRBV14 with TRBJ2-7, with D uncertain. CDR3 size: 14 residues. Trimming cost V 0 bases and J 1 base, with 7 bases left between them. Per the germline V gene, CDR1 is SGHDN and CDR2 is FVKESK. The CDR3 reads CASSQEWRSYEQYF. CDR3 coding DNA: TGTGCCAGCAGCCAAGAATGGCGGTCCTACGAGCAGTACTTC.

The V and J genes are TRBV19 and TRBJ1-2; D uncertain. Germline CDR1 reads LNHDA; CDR2 reads SQIVND (reference sequence). Trimming cost V 4 bases and J 5 bases, with 20 bases left between them. This CDR3 is 16 amino acids long. The CDR3 reads CASSSQIAPPSYGYTF. The CDR3 bases are TGTGCCAGTAGTAGCCAAATAGCACCCCCGTCTTATGGCTACACCTTC.

This clone is a singleton in its sample. The chain uses TRBV29-1 and TRBJ1-2; D gene ambiguous. The CDR3 spans 13 residues. Germline V gene sequence: CDR1 SQVTM, CDR2 ANQGSEA. Trimming left V 5 bases short and J 3 bases short, with 13 bases between. The CDR3 sequence: CSVFGVGDYGYTF. CDR3 in DNA: TGCAGCGTTTTCGGGGTAGGCGACTATGGCTACACCTTC.

The chain employs TRBV13 and TRBJ1-3, with TRBD1 matching over 7 bases. This CDR3 is built from 19 residues. After removal of 6 bases from V and 0 bases from J, the junction contained 17 bases not matched to a gene. In germline, CDR1 is PRHDT, CDR2 FYEKMQ (reference sequence). CDR3 loop: CASRMTARDSLFSGNTIYF. The CDR3 nucleotides read TGTGCCAGCAGGATGACAGCCCGGGACAGCCTCTTCTCTGGAAACACCATATATTTT.

The rearrangement links TRBV27 to TRBJ1-5; a possible D gene is TRBD1 (5 bases). Trimming shortened V by 4 bases and J by 2 bases, and 12 bases separated the two germline ends. CDR1 and CDR2 from the germline V gene are MNHEY and SMNVEV (reference sequence). The CDR3 is 15 residues long. CDR3 loop: CASSSGAVGNQPQHF. CDR3 bases: TGTGCCAGCAGTTCCGGGGCGGTCGGCAATCAGCCCCAGCATTTT.

This chain links TRBV5-8 with TRBJ2-7, with a tentative D call TRBD2 (5 bases). The germline V gene encodes CDR1 SGHTS and CDR2 YDEGEE. This CDR3 is 14 amino acids long. The V gene lost 1 base and the J gene lost 6 bases, with 14 bases spanning the gap. CDR3 nucleotides: TGTGCCAGCAGCTTGTCGGAGGAGCTACGCGAGCAGTACTTC. It translates to CASSLSEELREQYF. Filled out from reference TRBV5-8 and TRBJ2-7, the complete variable domain reads EAGVTQSPTHLIKTRGQQATLRCSPISGHTSVYWYQQALGLGLQFLLWYDEGEERNRGNFPPRFSGRQFPNYSSELNVNALELEDSALYLCASSLSEELREQYFGPGTRLTVT.

The chain is built from TRBV5-6 and TRBJ2-3, with D possibly being TRBD1 or TRBD2 (5 bases each). V gave up 0 bases and J gave up 5 bases, with 13 bases separating them. Germline V lookup: CDR1 SGHDT, CDR2 YYEEEE. This CDR3 comprises 15 residues. CDR3 bases: TGTGCCAGCAGCTTGGCCGGGACCAACTTAGATACGCAGTATTTT. Its translation: CASSLAGTNLDTQYF.

This chain connects TRBV27 to TRBJ2-7, with D unclear. The germline gives CDR1 MNHEY, CDR2 SMNVEV (reference sequence). Deletions cut 5 bases from V and 0 bases from J, with 14 bases between. The CDR3 totals 15 residues. In DNA form, the CDR3 reads TGTGCCAGCAGTCCTCGAGGTGGCAGCTCCTACGAGCAGTACTTC. Amino acids: CASSPRGGSSYEQYF.

CDR3 residues: CASSQLARGPGELFF. In DNA, the CDR3 is TGTGCCAGCAGTCAACTAGCCCGGGGACCCGGGGAGCTGTTTTTT. The chain is built from TRBV7-6 and TRBJ2-2; D possibly corresponds to TRBD2 (6 bases). CDR1 and CDR2 (germline): SGHVS, FNYEAQ. The CDR3 extends over 15 amino acids. Trimming took off 6 bases at V and 6 bases at J, with 17 bases between the two ends.

This chain joins TRBV7-8 and TRBJ2-7; a possible D gene is TRBD1 (6 bases). Germline V gene sequence: CDR1 SGHVS, CDR2 FQNEAQ. Deletions cut 6 bases from V and 2 bases from J, with 11 bases between. The CDR3 is 13 residues long. Written as DNA, the CDR3 is TGTGCCAGCAGTTCAGGGGATCCCTACGAGCAGTACTTC. It codes for CASSSGDPYEQYF.

The CDR3 region is CASSLGHGELFF. For the CDR3, the DNA is TGCGCCAGCAGCCTGGGTCACGGGGAGCTGTTTTTT. V is TRBV10-1 and J is TRBJ2-2; D not certain. CDR3 size: 12 residues. Trimming stripped 6 bases from V and 7 bases from J, with 9 bases between. Germline-derived CDR1 and CDR2 are WNHNN and SYGVQD (reference sequence).

The table lists this clone with a count of one. The V and J genes are TRBV2 and TRBJ2-3; possible D gene TRBD1, 6 bases. The CDR3 consists of 12 residues. V was shortened by 9 bases and J by 4 bases, with 11 bases between the two germline ends. Germline loops: CDR1 SNHLY, CDR2 FYNNEI. The CDR3 is CASVQGPDTQYF. CDR3 coding DNA: TGTGCCAGTGTACAGGGTCCAGATACGCAGTATTTT.

This chain joins TRBV6-4 and TRBJ2-7; TRBD2 might be the D (5 bases). CDR3 size: 13 residues. The V end was cut by 3 bases, the J end by 0 bases, with 6 bases between. Germline CDR1 reads MRHNA; CDR2 reads SNTAGT. In DNA, the CDR3 is TGTGCCAGCAGTGAAGGGAGCTCCTACGAGCAGTACTTC. Translating gives CASSEGSSYEQYF.

The sample holds a few counts of this clone. This chain joins TRBV29-1 and TRBJ2-7; D remains ambiguous. This CDR3 comprises 12 residues. Between the trimmed V and J ends, which lost 2 bases and 1 base, there was a span of 6 bases. CDR1 is SQVTM, CDR2 ANQGSEA, per germline. CDR3 in amino acids: CSVETASYEQYF. The CDR3 DNA reads TGCAGCGTTGAAACAGCATCCTACGAGCAGTACTTC.

The chain carries TRBV5-5 and TRBJ2-7; 8 nucleotides match TRBD2. With V trimmed by 3 bases and J by 2 bases, 19 bases remained unmatched. The CDR3 covers 19 residues. The germline gives CDR1 SGHKS, CDR2 YYEKEE (reference sequence). The CDR3 protein is CASSSTALFMSGSPYEQYF. As DNA, the CDR3 is TGTGCCAGCAGCTCTACCGCTCTGTTTATGAGCGGGAGTCCCTACGAGCAGTACTTC. The variable domain in full, with the rest retrieved from reference TRBV5-5 and TRBJ2-7, is DAGVTQSPTHLIKTRGQQVTLRCSPISGHKSVSWYQQVLGQGPQFIFQYYEKEERGRGNFPDRFSARQFPNYSSELNVNALLLGDSALYLCASSSTALFMSGSPYEQYFGPGTRLTVT.

The chain joins TRBV9 to TRBJ1-2, with D unresolved. This CDR3 region has 13 residues. V was clipped by 3 bases and J by 6 bases, with 12 bases between them. Germline CDR1 SGDLS, CDR2 YYNGEE. CDR3 coding DNA: TGTGCCAGCAGCGACGGACTTTCGAATGGCTACACCTTC. Amino acid sequence: CASSDGLSNGYTF.

This chain connects TRBV4-3 to TRBJ2-7; TRBD2 matches at 12 bases. Germline V CDR1 and CDR2: LGHNA, YSLEER. With 0 bases clipped from V and 3 bases from J, the junction kept 3 bases outside the gene matches. The CDR3 spans 16 residues. In DNA form, the CDR3 reads TGCGCCAGCAGCCAAGAGCGACTAGCGGGGGACTACGAGCAGTACTTC. Its translation is CASSQERLAGDYEQYF.

The chain has TRBV15 and TRBJ1-2; TRBD1 aligns across 8 bases. The V gene end was trimmed by 3 bases and the J gene end by 3 bases; junction bases not matched to a gene: 9. Germline CDR1 reads LNHNV; CDR2 reads YYDKDF (reference sequence). This CDR3 spans 16 amino acids. CDR3 protein: CATSSRQGTNYYGYTF. The CDR3 nucleotides read TGTGCCACCAGCAGTAGACAGGGGACAAACTACTATGGCTACACCTTC.

With regard to this clone: Germline and junction disagree at one end, which may indicate a read error. V is TRBV30 and J is TRBJ1-2; D is ambiguous. The CDR3 is made up of 12 amino acids. Per the germline V gene, CDR1 is GTSNPN and CDR2 is SVGIG (reference sequence). In DNA, the CDR3 is TGTGCCTGGGGTGTTTGGCCGGATGGCTACACCTTC. Its translation: CAWGVWPDGYTF.

The chain recombines TRBV4-3 with TRBJ2-5; 11 bases fit TRBD2. The germline V gene has CDR1 LGHNA and CDR2 YSLEER. This CDR3 spans 16 amino acids. The junction had 6 bases not matched to a gene; V was cut back by 3 bases and J by 3 bases. CDR3 DNA sequence: TGCGCCAGCAGCCATCCCATAGCGGGGGGGGAAGAGACCCAGTACTTC. Translating gives CASSHPIAGGEETQYF.